The TCR beta chain under discussion was sequenced for a study of Graves' ophthalmopathy and Graves' hyperthyroidism. Study results and caveats: Blood contained most expanded thyroid clonotypes exceeding 0.001 frequency. A roughly 81% specificity and around 90% sensitivity were achieved by a 13-signature model that separated ophthalmopathy from stable hyperthyroidism.

This clonotype has ten or more counts. Antigen specificity is unknown. It is likely a read error, because the conserved phenylalanine at the end of the CDR3 is missing. It is unclear where the CDR3 begins or ends on the DNA, so no DNA is shown, and the CDR3 is as TCRdb lists it. The CDR3 totals 9 residues, both ends included. Germline V gene sequence: CDR1 ENHRY, CDR2 SYGVKD. Using RNA transcripts, the TCR beta CDR3 regions were amplified. Following a first-round RT-PCR that used HTBI primers, a second-round multiplex PCR was carried out. TCRdb re-called the multiplex PCR reads with MiXCR, one entry per CDR3 protein. The data contain 57,000 or so distinct CDR3 sequences, less than 65% of them singletons.

The specimen sequenced was peripheral blood. This chain connects TRBV10-3 to TRBJ2-7; TRBD2, the table's D call, was not compared with the DNA. This clonotype originated in an adult woman with Graves' ophthalmopathy. CDR3: CAISAGLAG.